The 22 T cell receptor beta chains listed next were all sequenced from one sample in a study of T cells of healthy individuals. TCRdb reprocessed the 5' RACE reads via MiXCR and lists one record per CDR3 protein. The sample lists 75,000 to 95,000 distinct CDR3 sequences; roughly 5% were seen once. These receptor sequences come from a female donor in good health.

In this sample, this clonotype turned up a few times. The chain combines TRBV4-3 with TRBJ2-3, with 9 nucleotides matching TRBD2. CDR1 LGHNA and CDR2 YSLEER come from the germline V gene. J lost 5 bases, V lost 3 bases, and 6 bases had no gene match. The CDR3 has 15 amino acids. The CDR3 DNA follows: TGCGCCAGCAGCCAGATAGCGGGAGCTGGAGATACGCAGTATTTT. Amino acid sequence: CASSQIAGAGDTQYF.

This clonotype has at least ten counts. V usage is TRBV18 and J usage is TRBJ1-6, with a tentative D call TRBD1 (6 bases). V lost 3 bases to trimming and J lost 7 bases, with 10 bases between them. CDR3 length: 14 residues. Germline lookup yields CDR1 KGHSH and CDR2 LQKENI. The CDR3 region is CASSPRGPNSPLHF. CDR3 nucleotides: TGTGCCAGCTCACCCAGGGGTCCGAATTCACCCCTCCACTTT.

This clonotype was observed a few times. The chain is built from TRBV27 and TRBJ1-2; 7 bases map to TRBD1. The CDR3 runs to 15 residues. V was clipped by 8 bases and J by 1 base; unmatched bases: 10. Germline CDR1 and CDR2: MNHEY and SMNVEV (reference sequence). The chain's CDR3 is CASRDREDFNYGYTF. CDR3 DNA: TGTGCCAGCCGGGACAGAGAAGATTTTAACTATGGCTACACCTTC.

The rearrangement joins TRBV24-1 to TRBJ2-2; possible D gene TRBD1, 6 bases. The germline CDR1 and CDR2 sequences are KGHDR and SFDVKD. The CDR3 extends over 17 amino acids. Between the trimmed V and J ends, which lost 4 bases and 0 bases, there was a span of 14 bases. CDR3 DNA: TGTGCCACCAGTGACCCGATGACAGGCACGAACACCGGGGAGCTGTTTTTT. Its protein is CATSDPMTGTNTGELFF.

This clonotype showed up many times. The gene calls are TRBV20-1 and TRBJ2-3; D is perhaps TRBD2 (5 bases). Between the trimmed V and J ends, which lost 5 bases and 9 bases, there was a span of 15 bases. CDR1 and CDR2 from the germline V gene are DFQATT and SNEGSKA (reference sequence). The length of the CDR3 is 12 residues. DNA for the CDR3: TGCAGTGCTTACGGACTGGGCGAGACGCAGTATTTT. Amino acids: CSAYGLGETQYF.

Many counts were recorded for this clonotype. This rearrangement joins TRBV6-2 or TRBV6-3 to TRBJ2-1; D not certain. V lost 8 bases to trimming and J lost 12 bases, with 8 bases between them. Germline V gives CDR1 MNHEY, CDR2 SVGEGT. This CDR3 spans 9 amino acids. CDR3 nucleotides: TGTGCCAGCGGTTCGGGGCAGTTCTTC. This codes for CASGSGQFF.

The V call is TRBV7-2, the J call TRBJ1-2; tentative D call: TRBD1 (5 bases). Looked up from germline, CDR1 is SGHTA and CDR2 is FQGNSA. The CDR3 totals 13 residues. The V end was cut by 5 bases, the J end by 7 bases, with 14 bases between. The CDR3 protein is CASSPTEAGGYTF. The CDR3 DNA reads TGTGCCAGCAGCCCGACAGAAGCCGGTGGCTACACCTTC. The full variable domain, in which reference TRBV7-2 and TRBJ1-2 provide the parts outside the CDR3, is GAGVSQSPSNKVTEKGKDVELRCDPISGHTALYWYRQSLGQGLEFLIYFQGNSAPDKSGLPSDRFSAERTGGSVSTLTIQRTQQEDSAVYLCASSPTEAGGYTFGSGTRLTVV.

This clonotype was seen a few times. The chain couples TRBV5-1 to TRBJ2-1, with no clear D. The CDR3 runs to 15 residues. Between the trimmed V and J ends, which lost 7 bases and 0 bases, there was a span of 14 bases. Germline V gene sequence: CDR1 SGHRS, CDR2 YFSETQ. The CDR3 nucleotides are TGCGCCAGCGGCTGGAGTCTGAGCTCCTACAATGAGCAGTTCTTC. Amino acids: CASGWSLSSYNEQFF.

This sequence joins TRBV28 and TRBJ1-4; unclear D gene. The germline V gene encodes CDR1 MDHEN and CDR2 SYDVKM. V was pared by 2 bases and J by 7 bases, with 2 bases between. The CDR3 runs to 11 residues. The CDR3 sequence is CASSLREKLFF. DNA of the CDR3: TGTGCCAGCAGTTTACGTGAAAAACTGTTTTTT.

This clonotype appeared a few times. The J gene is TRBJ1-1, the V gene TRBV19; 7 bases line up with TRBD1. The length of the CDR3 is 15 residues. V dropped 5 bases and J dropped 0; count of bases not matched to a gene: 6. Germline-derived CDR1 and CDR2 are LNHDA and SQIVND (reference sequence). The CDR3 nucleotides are TGTGCCAGTAGTCCAATAGGACAGGTGAACACTGAAGCTTTCTTT. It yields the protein CASSPIGQVNTEAFF.

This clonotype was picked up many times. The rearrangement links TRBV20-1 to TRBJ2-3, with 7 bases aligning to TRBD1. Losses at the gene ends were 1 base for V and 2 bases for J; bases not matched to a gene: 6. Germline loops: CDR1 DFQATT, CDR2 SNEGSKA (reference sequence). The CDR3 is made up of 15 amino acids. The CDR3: CSARGTTGITDTQYF. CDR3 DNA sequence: TGCAGTGCTAGAGGGACGACAGGGATCACAGATACGCAGTATTTT.

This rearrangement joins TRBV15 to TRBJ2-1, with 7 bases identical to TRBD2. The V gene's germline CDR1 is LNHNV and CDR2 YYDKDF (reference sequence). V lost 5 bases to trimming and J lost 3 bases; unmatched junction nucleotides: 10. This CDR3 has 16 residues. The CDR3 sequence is CATSETIRDYYNEQFF. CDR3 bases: TGTGCCACCAGCGAAACTATCCGGGACTACTACAATGAGCAGTTCTTC.

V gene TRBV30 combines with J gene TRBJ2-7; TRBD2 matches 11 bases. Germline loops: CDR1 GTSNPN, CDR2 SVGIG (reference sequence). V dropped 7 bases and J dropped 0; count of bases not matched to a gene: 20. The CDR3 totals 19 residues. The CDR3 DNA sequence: TGTGCCTCCCTAAGGCCAAAAACCTTTAGCGGGAGGGCCTCCTACGAGCAGTACTTC. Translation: CASLRPKTFSGRASYEQYF.

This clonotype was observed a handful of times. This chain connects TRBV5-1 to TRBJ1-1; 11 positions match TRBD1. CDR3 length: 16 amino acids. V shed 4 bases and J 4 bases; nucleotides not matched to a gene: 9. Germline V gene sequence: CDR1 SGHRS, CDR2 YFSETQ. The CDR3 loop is CASSPLPGQGVTEAFF. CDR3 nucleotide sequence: TGCGCCAGCAGCCCTCTCCCGGGACAGGGGGTCACTGAAGCTTTCTTT.

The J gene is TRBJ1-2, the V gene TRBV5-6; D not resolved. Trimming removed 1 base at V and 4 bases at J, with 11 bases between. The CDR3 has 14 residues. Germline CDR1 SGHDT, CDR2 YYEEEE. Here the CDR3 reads CASSLKDPVYGYTF. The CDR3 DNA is TGTGCCAGCAGCTTGAAGGATCCTGTCTATGGCTACACCTTC.

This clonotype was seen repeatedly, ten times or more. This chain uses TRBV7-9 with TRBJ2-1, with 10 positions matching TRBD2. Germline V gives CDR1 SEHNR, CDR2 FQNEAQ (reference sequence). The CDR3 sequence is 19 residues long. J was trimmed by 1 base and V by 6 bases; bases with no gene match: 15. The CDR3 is CASSFLLAGSKRSYNEQFF. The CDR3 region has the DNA TGTGCCAGCAGTTTCCTACTAGCGGGATCTAAGAGGTCCTACAATGAGCAGTTCTTC.

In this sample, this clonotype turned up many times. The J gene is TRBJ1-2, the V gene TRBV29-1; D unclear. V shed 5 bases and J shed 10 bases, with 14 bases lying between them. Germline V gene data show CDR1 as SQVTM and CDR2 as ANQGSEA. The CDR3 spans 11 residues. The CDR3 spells CSVLSQNDYTF. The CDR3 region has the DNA TGCAGCGTTCTAAGTCAGAACGACTACACCTTC.

Here the CDR3 reads CASSSSRTPYGYTF. In DNA, the CDR3 is TGTGCCAGCAGCTCCTCCAGGACACCCTATGGCTACACCTTC. The V and J genes are TRBV5-4 and TRBJ1-2; D possibly corresponds to TRBD1 (5 bases). CDR3 size: 14 residues. The ends were cut back, 3 bases at V and 4 bases at J, with 13 bases in the middle. Germline V CDR1 and CDR2: SGHNT, YYREEE (reference sequence).

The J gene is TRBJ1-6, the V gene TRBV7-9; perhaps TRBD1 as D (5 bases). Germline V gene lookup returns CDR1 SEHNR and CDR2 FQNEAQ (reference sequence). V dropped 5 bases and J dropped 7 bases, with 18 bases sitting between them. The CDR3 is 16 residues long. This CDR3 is CASSQGLGEVNSPLHF. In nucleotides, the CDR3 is TGTGCCAGCAGCCAAGGGCTGGGGGAAGTGAATTCACCCCTCCACTTT.

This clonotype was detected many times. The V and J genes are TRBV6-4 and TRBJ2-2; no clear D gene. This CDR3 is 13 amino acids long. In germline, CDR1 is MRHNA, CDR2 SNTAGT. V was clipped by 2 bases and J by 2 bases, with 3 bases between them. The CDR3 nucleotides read TGTGCCAGCAGTGACAAAAACACCGGGGAGCTGTTTTTT. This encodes CASSDKNTGELFF.

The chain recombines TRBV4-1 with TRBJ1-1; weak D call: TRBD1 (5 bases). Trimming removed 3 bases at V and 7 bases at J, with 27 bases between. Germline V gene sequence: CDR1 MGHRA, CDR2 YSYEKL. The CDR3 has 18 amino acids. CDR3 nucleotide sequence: TGCGCCAGCAGCCACATAGACTTTATTGGACCGATAACAGGTGAAGCTTTCTTT. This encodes CASSHIDFIGPITGEAFF.

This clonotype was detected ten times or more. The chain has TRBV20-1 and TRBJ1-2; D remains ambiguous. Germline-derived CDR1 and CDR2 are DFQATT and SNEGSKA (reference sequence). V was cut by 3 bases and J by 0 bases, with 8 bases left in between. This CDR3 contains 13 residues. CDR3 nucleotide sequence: TGCAGTGCTAGGGAGGGCGCTAACTATGGCTACACCTTC. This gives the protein CSAREGANYGYTF.